These T cell receptor beta chains were read from a single sample in a study of CD8 T cell repertoires and HIV-1 epitope variants. TCRdb's copy holds only in-frame clones and misses some; the assay was immunoSEQ multiplex PCR. The sample carries about 4,800 clones, about 70% recorded once. These TCRs are of unknown antigen specificity. What was sequenced was cultured CD8+ T cells derived from PBMCs. The receptors shown here come from a male donor with HIV. Both conserved end residues are part of each CDR3. A D gene is named only where the DNA matches it firmly. Not every row has a clone size; where given, it reads once, few, many or a size class.

clone_size j_call v_call d_call cdr3_aa cdr3_nt
. TRBJ1-2 TRBV21-1 . CASSKVNVYRGADHYGYTF TGTGCCAGCAGCAAAGTAAACGTGTACCGAGGAGCTGATCACTATGGCTACACCTTC
. TRBJ1-1 TRBV27 TRBD1 CASRRTGSTEAFF TGTGCCAGCAGAAGGACAGGCTCCACTGAAGCTTTCTTT
. TRBJ1-5 TRBV28 TRBD1 CASSLGTGNQPQHF TGTGCCAGCAGTCTCGGGACAGGGAATCAGCCCCAGCATTTT
. TRBJ2-2 TRBV6-1 . CASSDKGETGELFF TGTGCCAGCAGTGACAAGGGGGAGACCGGGGAGCTGTTTTTT
. TRBJ1-2 TRBV28 . CASSFPRTDTNYGYTF TGTGCCAGCAGTTTCCCACGGACAGACACTAACTATGGCTACACCTTC
. TRBJ2-6 TRBV7-8 . CASSLSPGANVLTF TGTGCCAGCAGCTTAAGCCCAGGGGCCAACGTCCTGACTTTC
. TRBJ1-1 TRBV27 . CASREQNTEAFF TGTGCCAGCAGGGAACAGAACACTGAAGCTTTCTTT
. TRBJ2-7 TRBV9 . CASSVGGEFYEQYF TGTGCCAGCAGCGTAGGGGGTGAATTCTACGAGCAGTACTTC
. TRBJ2-7 TRBV7-9 TRBD1 CASSLGQYLREQYF TGTGCCAGCAGCTTGGGACAGTACCTTCGTGAGCAGTACTTC
. TRBJ2-5 TRBV5-1 TRBD2 CASSLGLAGQETQYF TGCGCCAGCAGCTTGGGACTAGCGGGACAAGAGACCCAGTACTTC
. TRBJ2-2 TRBV11-3 . CASSFQTETGELFF TGTGCCAGCAGCTTCCAGACAGAGACCGGGGAGCTGTTTTTT
few TRBJ2-7 TRBV10-3 . CAISEVFLTGIYEQYF TGTGCCATCAGTGAGGTCTTCCTGACGGGGATCTACGAGCAGTACTTC
. TRBJ1-2 TRBV5-6 . CASSLYPQDINYGYTF TGTGCCAGCAGCTTGTACCCCCAGGATATTAACTATGGCTACACCTTC
. TRBJ2-2 TRBV15 TRBD2 CATSRPRGVPGELFF TGTGCCACCAGCAGACCGCGGGGGGTCCCCGGGGAGCTGTTTTTT
. TRBJ2-7 TRBV6-5 TRBD1 CASTRTGTGEQYF TGTGCCAGCACCAGGACAGGGACCGGCGAGCAGTACTTC
. TRBJ2-1 TRBV27 TRBD2 CASSLSRLAGVNEQFF TGTGCCAGCAGTTTATCTCGGCTAGCGGGAGTTAATGAGCAGTTCTTC
. TRBJ2-3 TRBV7-3 TRBD2 CASSLGTSVEDTQYF TGTGCCAGCAGCTTAGGGACTAGCGTGGAAGATACGCAGTATTTT
. TRBJ1-4 TRBV7-8 TRBD1 CASSPGIGTGLVGNEKLFF TGTGCCAGCAGCCCCGGTATAGGGACAGGGCTTGTTGGTAATGAAAAACTGTTTTTT
few TRBJ2-7 TRBV7-6 . CASSPGLRDTYEQYF TGTGCCAGCAGCCCCGGGCTTAGGGATACCTACGAGCAGTACTTC
. TRBJ2-7 TRBV28 TRBD2 CASSYSGDPYEQYF TGTGCCAGCAGTTATAGCGGGGATCCCTACGAGCAGTACTTC
. TRBJ1-2 TRBV6-4 . CASSSRLTTF TGTGCCAGCAGTTCGCGGTTGACAACCTTC
. TRBJ2-3 TRBV19 . CASRPGPTDTQYF TGTGCCAGTAGACCGGGGCCCACAGATACGCAGTATTTT
. TRBJ1-2 TRBV28 TRBD1 CASSLLSTGVDGYTF TGTGCCAGCAGTTTATTGAGCACAGGGGTTGATGGCTACACCTTC
. TRBJ1-4 TRBV10-1 . CASSEIVGATNEKLFF TGCGCCAGCAGTGAGATTGTTGGAGCAACTAATGAAAAACTGTTTTTT
. TRBJ1-2 TRBV6-5 TRBD1 CASGRTGEGYGYTF TGTGCCAGCGGGCGGACAGGGGAAGGGTATGGCTACACCTTC
few TRBJ2-1 TRBV5-8 . CASSGGTVNNEQFF TGTGCCAGCAGCGGGGGGACGGTAAACAATGAGCAGTTCTTC
. TRBJ2-5 TRBV27 TRBD2 CASTSAGGSETQYF TGTGCCAGCACTTCAGCGGGGGGATCAGAGACCCAGTACTTC
. TRBJ2-1 TRBV7-9 . CASSPGSADEQFF TGTGCCAGCAGCCCTGGATCAGCGGATGAGCAGTTCTTC
. TRBJ1-1 TRBV19 . CASRSRVGSDTEAFF TGTGCCAGTAGGTCCCGCGTCGGGAGCGACACTGAAGCTTTCTTT
once TRBJ2-1 TRBV11-2 . CASSLPGGTSYNEQFF TGTGCCAGCAGCTTGCCCGGGGGAACATCCTACAATGAGCAGTTCTTC
. TRBJ1-2 TRBV2 . CASSPFETGEENYGYTF TGTGCCAGCAGTCCTTTTGAGACAGGAGAAGAGAACTATGGCTACACCTTC
. TRBJ1-1 TRBV6-5 . CASSYAESNTEAFF TGTGCCAGCAGTTACGCAGAATCGAACACTGAAGCTTTCTTT
. TRBJ1-1 TRBV2 . CASSQGNTEAFF TGTGCCAGCAGCCAGGGGAACACTGAAGCTTTCTTT
. TRBJ2-7 TRBV5-1 . CASSSEGEQYF TGCGCCAGCAGCTCTGAGGGGGAGCAGTACTTC
. TRBJ1-1 TRBV28 . CASSLRDRNTNTEAFF TGTGCCAGCAGTTTACGCGATCGTAATACGAACACTGAAGCTTTCTTT
. TRBJ1-1 TRBV4-1 . CASSQGKGGTEAFF TGCGCCAGCAGCCAAGGGAAGGGGGGAACTGAAGCTTTCTTT
. TRBJ2-3 TRBV4-3 . CASSQDLEAPHYSQYF TGCGCCAGCAGCCAAGATTTGGAGGCCCCTCATTATTCGCAGTATTTT
. TRBJ2-1 TRBV6-5 . CASSYRAFNEQFF TGTGCCAGCAGTTACAGGGCCTTCAATGAGCAGTTCTTC
few TRBJ1-1 TRBV27 . CASSLSLVTEAFF TGTGCCAGCAGTTTATCCTTGGTGACTGAAGCTTTCTTT
. TRBJ2-1 TRBV27 . CASSFRGSYNEQFF TGTGCCAGCAGTTTCAGGGGCTCCTACAATGAGCAGTTCTTC
. TRBJ2-1 TRBV28 . CATENNEQFF TGTGCCACCGAAAACAATGAGCAGTTCTTC
. TRBJ1-1 TRBV7-2 . CASSLDATGYTEAFF TGTGCCAGCAGCTTAGACGCAACAGGGTACACTGAAGCTTTCTTT
few TRBJ2-3 TRBV10-1 . CASSESGGPGDTQYF TGCGCCAGCAGTGAGTCGGGGGGGCCGGGAGATACGCAGTATTTT
. TRBJ2-1 TRBV14 . CASSHYGSSYNEQFF TGTGCCAGCAGCCACTACGGTAGCTCCTACAATGAGCAGTTCTTC
. TRBJ2-5 TRBV5-8 . CASSLGDSGGETQYF TGTGCCAGCAGCTTGGGGGACTCAGGAGGAGAGACCCAGTACTTC
few TRBJ1-1 TRBV4-1 TRBD1 CASSSGTATEAFF TGCGCCAGCAGCTCCGGGACAGCCACTGAAGCTTTCTTT
. TRBJ2-1 TRBV7-8 . CASSLDGASEQFF TGTGCCAGCAGCTTAGACGGTGCCAGTGAGCAGTTCTTC
. TRBJ2-1 TRBV11-2 . CASSSRGGGYNEQFF TGTGCCAGCAGCTCCAGGGGGGGAGGGTACAATGAGCAGTTCTTC
. TRBJ2-6 TRBV7-3 TRBD1 CASRQVGTGFSGANVLTF TGTGCCAGCAGGCAAGTTGGGACAGGCTTCTCTGGGGCCAACGTCCTGACTTTC
. TRBJ1-2 TRBV12-5 TRBD1 CASGLSGGPYGYTF TGTGCTAGTGGTTTGTCAGGGGGACCCTATGGCTACACCTTC
. TRBJ1-1 TRBV7-9 TRBD1 CASRQGDTEAFF TGTGCCAGCCGACAGGGGGACACTGAAGCTTTCTTT